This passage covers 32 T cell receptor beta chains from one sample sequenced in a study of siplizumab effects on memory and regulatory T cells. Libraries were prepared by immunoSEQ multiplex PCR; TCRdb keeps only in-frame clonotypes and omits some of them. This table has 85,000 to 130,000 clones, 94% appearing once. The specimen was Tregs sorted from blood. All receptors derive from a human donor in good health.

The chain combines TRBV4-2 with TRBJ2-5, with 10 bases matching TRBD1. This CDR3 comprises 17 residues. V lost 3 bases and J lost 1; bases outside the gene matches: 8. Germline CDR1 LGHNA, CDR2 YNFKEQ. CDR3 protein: CASSQAIGTGVQETQYF. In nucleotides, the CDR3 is TGTGCCAGCAGCCAGGCGATCGGGACAGGGGTCCAAGAGACCCAGTACTTC.

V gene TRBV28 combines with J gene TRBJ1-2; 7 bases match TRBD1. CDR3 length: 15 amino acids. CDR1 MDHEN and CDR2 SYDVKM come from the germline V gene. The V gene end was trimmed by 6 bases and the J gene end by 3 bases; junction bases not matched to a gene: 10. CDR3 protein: CASRATTGIHYGYTF. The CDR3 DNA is TGTGCCAGCAGAGCGACGACAGGGATACACTATGGCTACACCTTC.

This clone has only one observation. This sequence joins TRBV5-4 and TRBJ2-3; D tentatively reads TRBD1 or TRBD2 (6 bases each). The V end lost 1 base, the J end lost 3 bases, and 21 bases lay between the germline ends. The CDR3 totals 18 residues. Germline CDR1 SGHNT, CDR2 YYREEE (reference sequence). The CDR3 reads CASSLSGEPGTLTDTQYF. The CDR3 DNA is TGTGCCAGCAGCTTGTCGGGGGAGCCGGGGACATTAACAGATACGCAGTATTTT.

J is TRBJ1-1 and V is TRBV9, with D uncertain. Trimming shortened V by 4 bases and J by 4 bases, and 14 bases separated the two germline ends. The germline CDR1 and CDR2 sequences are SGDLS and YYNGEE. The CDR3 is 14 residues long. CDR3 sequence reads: CASSTQLRGTEAFF. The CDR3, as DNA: TGTGCCAGCAGCACGCAACTGCGGGGCACTGAAGCTTTCTTT. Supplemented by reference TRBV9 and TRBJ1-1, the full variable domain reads DSGVTQTPKHLITATGQRVTLRCSPRSGDLSVYWYQQSLDQGLQFLIQYYNGEERAKGNILERFSAQQFPDLHSELNLSSLELGDSALYFCASSTQLRGTEAFFGQGTRLTVV.

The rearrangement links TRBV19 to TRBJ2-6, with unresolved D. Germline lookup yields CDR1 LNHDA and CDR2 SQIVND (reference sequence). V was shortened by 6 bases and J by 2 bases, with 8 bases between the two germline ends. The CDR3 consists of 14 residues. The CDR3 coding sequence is TGTGCCAGTAGCCTGTCTACTGGGGCCAACGTCCTGACTTTC. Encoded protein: CASSLSTGANVLTF.

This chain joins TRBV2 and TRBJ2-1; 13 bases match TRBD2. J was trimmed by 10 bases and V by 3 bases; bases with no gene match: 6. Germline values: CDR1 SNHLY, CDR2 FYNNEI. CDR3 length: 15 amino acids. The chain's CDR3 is CASSDGLAGVGEQFF. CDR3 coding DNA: TGTGCCAGCAGTGACGGACTAGCGGGAGTAGGGGAGCAGTTCTTC.

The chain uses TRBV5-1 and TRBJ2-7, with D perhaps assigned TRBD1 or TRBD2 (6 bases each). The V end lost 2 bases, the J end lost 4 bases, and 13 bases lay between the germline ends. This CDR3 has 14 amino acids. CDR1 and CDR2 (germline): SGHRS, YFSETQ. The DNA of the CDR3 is TGCGCCAGCAGCTTCGGGGGCCGAAGGTACGAGCAGTACTTC. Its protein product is CASSFGGRRYEQYF.

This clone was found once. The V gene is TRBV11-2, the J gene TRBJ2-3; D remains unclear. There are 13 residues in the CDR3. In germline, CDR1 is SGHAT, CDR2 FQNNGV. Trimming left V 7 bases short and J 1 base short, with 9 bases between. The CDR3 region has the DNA TGTGCCAGCAACTATTTTGGCACAGATACGCAGTATTTT. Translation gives CASNYFGTDTQYF.

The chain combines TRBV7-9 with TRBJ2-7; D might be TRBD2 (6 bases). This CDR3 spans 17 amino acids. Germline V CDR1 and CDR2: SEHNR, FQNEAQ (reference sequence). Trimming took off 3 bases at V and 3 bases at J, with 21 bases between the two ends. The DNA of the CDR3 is TGTGCCAGCAGCTTGGACACGGGAGTCCGCCTGGGCTACGAGCAGTACTTC. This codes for CASSLDTGVRLGYEQYF.

CDR3: CASSLATYEGYTF. The CDR3 nucleotides read TGTGCCAGCAGCCTCGCAACCTATGAAGGCTACACCTTC. This chain joins TRBV5-5 and TRBJ1-2; no clear D gene. The CDR3 is 13 amino acids. Germline values: CDR1 SGHKS, CDR2 YYEKEE (reference sequence). Trimming stripped 4 bases from V and 8 bases from J, with 15 bases between.

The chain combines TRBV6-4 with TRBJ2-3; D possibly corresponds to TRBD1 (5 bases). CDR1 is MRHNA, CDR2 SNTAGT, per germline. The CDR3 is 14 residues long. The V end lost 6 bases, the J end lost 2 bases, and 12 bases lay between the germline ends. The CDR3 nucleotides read TGTGCCAGCAGCCCCAGGGCTAACACAGATACGCAGTATTTT. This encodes CASSPRANTDTQYF.

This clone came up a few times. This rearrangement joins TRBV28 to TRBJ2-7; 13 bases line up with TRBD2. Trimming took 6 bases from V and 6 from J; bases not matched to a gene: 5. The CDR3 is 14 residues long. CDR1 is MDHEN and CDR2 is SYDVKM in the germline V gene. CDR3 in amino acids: CASSPGLAGAEQYF. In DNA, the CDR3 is TGTGCCAGCAGCCCCGGACTAGCGGGAGCCGAGCAGTACTTC.

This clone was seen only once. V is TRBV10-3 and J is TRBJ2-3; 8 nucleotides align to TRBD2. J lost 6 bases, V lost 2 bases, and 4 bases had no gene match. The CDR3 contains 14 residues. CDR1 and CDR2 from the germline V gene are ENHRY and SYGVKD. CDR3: CAISEDGGADTQYF. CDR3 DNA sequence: TGTGCCATCAGTGAGGACGGGGGGGCGGATACGCAGTATTTT.

The CDR3 region is CASRSPLGEQYF. DNA of the CDR3: TGTGCCAGCAGATCTCCTCTCGGCGAGCAGTACTTC. The rearrangement links TRBV6-5 to TRBJ2-7, with D unclear. The CDR3 extends over 12 amino acids. Germline V CDR1 and CDR2: MNHEY, SVGAGI. V lost 6 bases, J lost 6 bases, and 12 bases lay in between.

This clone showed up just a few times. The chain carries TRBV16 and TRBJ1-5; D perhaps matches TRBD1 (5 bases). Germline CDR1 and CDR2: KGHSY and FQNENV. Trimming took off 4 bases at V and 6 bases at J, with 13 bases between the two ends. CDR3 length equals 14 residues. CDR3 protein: CASSRVSRGQPQHF. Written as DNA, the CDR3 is TGTGCCAGCAGCCGGGTATCGAGGGGTCAGCCCCAGCATTTT.

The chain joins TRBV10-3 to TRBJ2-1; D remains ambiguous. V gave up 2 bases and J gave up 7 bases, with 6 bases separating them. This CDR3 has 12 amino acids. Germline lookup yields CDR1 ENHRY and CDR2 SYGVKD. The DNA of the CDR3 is TGTGCCATCAGTGAGAGAGAGAATGAGCAGTTCTTC. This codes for CAISERENEQFF.

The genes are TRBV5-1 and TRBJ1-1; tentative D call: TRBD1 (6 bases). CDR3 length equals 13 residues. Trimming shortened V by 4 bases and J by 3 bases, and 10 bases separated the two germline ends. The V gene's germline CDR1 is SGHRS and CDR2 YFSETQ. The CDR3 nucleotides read TGCGCCAGCAGCAAATACAGGGACACTGAAGCTTTCTTT. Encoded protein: CASSKYRDTEAFF. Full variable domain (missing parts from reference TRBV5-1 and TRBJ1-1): KAGVTQTPRYLIKTRGQQVTLSCSPISGHRSVSWYQQTPGQGLQFLFEYFSETQRNKGNFPGRFSGRQFSNSRSEMNVSTLELGDSALYLCASSKYRDTEAFFGQGTRLTVV.

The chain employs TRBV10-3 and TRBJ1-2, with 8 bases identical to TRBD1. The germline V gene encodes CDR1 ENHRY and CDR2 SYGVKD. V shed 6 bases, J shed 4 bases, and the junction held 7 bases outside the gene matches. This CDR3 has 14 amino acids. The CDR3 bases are TGTGCCATCAGGCGGTCAGGGGGCGGCTATGGCTACACCTTC. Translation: CAIRRSGGGYGYTF.

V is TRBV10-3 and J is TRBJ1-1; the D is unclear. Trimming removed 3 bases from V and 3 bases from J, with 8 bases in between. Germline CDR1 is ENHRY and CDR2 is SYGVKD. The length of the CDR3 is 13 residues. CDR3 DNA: TGTGCCATCAGTGACAGGTGGGACACTGAAGCTTTCTTT. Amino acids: CAISDRWDTEAFF.

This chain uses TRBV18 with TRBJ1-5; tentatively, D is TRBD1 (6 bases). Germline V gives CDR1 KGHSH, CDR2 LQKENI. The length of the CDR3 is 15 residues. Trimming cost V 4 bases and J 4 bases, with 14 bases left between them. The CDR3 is CASSRIGQQNQPQHF. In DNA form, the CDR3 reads TGTGCCAGCTCACGTATCGGACAGCAAAATCAGCCCCAGCATTTT.

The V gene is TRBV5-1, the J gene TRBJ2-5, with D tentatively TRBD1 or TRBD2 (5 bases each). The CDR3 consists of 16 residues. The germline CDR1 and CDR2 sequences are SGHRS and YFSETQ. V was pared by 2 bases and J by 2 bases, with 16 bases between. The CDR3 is CASSLGRGWGQETQYF. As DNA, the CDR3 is TGCGCCAGCAGCTTAGGCCGAGGTTGGGGGCAAGAGACCCAGTACTTC.

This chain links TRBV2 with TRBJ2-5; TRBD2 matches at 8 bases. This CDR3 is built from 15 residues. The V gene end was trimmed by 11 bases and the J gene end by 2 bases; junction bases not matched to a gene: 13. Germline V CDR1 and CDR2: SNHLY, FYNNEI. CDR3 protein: CAQSGGLNLQETQYF. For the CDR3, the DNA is TGTGCCCAATCGGGGGGGCTAAACCTTCAAGAGACCCAGTACTTC.

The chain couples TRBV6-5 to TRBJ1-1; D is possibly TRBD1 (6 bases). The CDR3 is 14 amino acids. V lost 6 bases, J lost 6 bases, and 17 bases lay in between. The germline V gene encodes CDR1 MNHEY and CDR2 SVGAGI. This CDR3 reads CASRLRGATSEAFF. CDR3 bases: TGTGCCAGCAGGTTAAGGGGGGCTACTTCTGAAGCTTTCTTT.

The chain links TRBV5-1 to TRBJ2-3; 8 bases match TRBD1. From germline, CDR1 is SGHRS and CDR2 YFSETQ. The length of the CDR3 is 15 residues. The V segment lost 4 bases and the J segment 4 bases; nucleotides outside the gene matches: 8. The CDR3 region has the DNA TGCGCCAGCAGCGGCAGGACAGGGCGGGCAGATACGCAGTATTTT. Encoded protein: CASSGRTGRADTQYF.

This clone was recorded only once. DNA for the CDR3: TGTGCCAGCAGCGTAGATGTTAGCGGGTTCACAGATACGCAGTATTTT. Protein: CASSVDVSGFTDTQYF. The genes are TRBV9 and TRBJ2-3; 7 nucleotides line up with TRBD2. V shed 0 bases and J 2 bases; nucleotides not matched to a gene: 6. The CDR3 is made up of 16 amino acids. Germline-derived CDR1 and CDR2 are SGDLS and YYNGEE.

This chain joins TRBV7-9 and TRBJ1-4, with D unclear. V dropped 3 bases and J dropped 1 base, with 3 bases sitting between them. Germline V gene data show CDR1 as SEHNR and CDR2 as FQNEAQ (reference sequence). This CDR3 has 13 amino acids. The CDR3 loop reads CASSFITNEKLFF. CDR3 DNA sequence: TGTGCCAGCAGCTTTATAACTAATGAAAAACTGTTTTTT.

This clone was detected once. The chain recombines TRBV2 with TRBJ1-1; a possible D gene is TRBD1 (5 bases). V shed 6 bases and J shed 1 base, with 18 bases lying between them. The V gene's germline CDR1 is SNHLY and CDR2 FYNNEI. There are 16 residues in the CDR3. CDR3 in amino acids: CASRVGGAQPNTEAFF. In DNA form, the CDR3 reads TGTGCCAGCAGGGTGGGAGGGGCCCAACCGAACACTGAAGCTTTCTTT.

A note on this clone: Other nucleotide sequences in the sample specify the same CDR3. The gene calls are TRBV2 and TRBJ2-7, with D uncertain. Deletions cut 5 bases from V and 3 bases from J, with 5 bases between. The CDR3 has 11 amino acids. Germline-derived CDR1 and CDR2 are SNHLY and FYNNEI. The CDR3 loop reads CASSNSYEQYF. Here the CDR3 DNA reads TGTGCCAGCAGTAACAGCTACGAGCAGTACTTC.

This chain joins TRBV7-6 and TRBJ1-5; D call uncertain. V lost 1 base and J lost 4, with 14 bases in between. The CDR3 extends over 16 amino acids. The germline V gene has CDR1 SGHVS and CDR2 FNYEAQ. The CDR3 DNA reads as TGTGCCAGCAGCTTAGTCTCGGGCGCGGGTAATCAGCCCCAGCATTTT. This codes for CASSLVSGAGNQPQHF.

The CDR3 here is CASSRGQLQETQYF. Written as DNA, the CDR3 is TGTGCCAGCAGCCGGGGACAACTCCAAGAGACCCAGTACTTC. This chain connects TRBV7-9 to TRBJ2-5; D is possibly TRBD1 (6 bases). The V end was cut by 5 bases, the J end by 1 base, with 11 bases between. The CDR3 is made up of 14 amino acids. Germline-derived CDR1 and CDR2 are SEHNR and FQNEAQ (reference sequence).

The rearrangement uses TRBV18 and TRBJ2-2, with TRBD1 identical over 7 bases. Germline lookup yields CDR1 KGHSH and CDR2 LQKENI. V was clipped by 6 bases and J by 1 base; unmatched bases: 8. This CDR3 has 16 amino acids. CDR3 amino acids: CASSPAGTVNTGELFF. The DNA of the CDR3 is TGTGCCAGCTCCCCTGCCGGGACAGTGAACACCGGGGAGCTGTTTTTT.

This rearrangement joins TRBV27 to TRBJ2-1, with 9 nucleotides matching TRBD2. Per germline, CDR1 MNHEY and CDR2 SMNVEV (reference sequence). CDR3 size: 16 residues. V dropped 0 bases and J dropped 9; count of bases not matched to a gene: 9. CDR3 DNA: TGTGCCAGCAGTTTATCCGGGACTAGCACTGTCAGTGAGCAGTTCTTC. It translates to CASSLSGTSTVSEQFF.